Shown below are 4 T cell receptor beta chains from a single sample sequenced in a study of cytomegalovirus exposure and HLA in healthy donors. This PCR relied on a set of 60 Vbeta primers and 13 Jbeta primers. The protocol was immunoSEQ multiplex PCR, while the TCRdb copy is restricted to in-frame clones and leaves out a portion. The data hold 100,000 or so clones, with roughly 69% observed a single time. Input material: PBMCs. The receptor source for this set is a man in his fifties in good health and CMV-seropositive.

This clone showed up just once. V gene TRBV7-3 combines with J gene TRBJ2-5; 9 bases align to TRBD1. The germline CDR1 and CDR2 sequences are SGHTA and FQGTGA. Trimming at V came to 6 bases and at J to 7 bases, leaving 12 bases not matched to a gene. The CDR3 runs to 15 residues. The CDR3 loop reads CASRFPGQGMGTQYF. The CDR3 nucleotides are TGTGCCAGCAGATTCCCGGGACAGGGAATGGGGACCCAGTACTTC.

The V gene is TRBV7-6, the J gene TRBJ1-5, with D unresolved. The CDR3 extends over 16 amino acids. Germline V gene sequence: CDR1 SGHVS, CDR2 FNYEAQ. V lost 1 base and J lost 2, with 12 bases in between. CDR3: CASSLVKRLCNQPQHF. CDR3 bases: TGTGCCAGCAGCTTAGTTAAGCGGTTATGCAATCAGCCCCAGCATTTT.

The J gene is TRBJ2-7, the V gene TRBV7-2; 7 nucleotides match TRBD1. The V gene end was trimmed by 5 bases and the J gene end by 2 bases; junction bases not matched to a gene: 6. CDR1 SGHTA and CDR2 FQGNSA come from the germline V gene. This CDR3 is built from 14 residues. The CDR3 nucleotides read TGTGCCAGCAGCGCCTGGGACAGTGCCTACGAGCAGTACTTC. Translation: CASSAWDSAYEQYF.

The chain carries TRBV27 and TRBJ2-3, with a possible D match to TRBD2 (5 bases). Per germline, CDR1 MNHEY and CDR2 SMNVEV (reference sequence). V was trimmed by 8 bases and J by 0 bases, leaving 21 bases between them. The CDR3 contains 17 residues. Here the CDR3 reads CASRSRTGKASTDTQYF. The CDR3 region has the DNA TGTGCCAGCCGTTCGCGTACGGGGAAGGCTAGCACAGATACGCAGTATTTT.